One sample yielded the 27 T cell receptor beta chains listed below, sequenced in a study of beta chain features in type 1 diabetes. General study points: Shorter TCRB CDR3s, moderately but significantly so, marked every one of the four CD4+ subsets in Type 1 diabetes patients.

Antigens for these TCRs are unknown. Investigators reverse transcribed all isolated RNA, so they sequenced expressed TCRB transcripts. Some clones are missing from TCRdb's copy, which holds only in-frame ones; the method was immunoSEQ multiplex PCR. The sample carries under 300,000 clones, around 21% recorded once. Material: naive CD4+ T cells from blood. The receptors were gathered from a woman aged 40 to 55 with type 1 diabetes.

This clone was picked up a small number of times. The chain uses TRBV5-6 and TRBJ1-1; TRBD1 is a possible D gene (5 bases). The CDR3 consists of 14 residues. V gave up 3 bases and J gave up 5 bases, with 14 bases separating them. CDR1 is SGHDT, CDR2 YYEEEE, per germline. For the CDR3, the DNA is TGTGCCAGCAGCTCTCTCAGGGTTATGACTGAAGCTTTCTTT. This encodes CASSSLRVMTEAFF.

The gene calls are TRBV14 and TRBJ2-7; weak D call: TRBD1 (5 bases). The CDR3 has 16 residues. The V end lost 1 base, the J end lost 0 bases, and 13 bases lay between the germline ends. Germline CDR1 and CDR2: SGHDN and FVKESK. CDR3 amino acids: CASSQVSTAHSYEQYF. CDR3 in DNA: TGTGCCAGCAGCCAAGTGTCGACAGCCCACTCCTACGAGCAGTACTTC.

There are a few counts of this clone. V gene TRBV9 combines with J gene TRBJ2-1; 12 nucleotides line up with TRBD2. This CDR3 has 17 amino acids. V was clipped by 0 bases and J by 6 bases; unmatched bases: 7. Germline loops: CDR1 SGDLS, CDR2 YYNGEE. CDR3 DNA sequence: TGTGCCAGCAGCGTAGTGGCTAGCGGGGGGGCAGGCAATGAGCAGTTCTTC. Amino acids: CASSVVASGGAGNEQFF.

CDR3 region: CASSPGTSGNQPQHF. As DNA, the CDR3 is TGCGCCAGCAGCCCCGGGACATCGGGCAATCAGCCCCAGCATTTT. The rearrangement uses TRBV5-1 and TRBJ1-5, with a possible D match to TRBD1 (6 bases). CDR3 length: 15 residues. Trimming took 4 bases from V and 2 from J, leaving 13 bases between them. Germline V gene lookup returns CDR1 SGHRS and CDR2 YFSETQ.

The table lists this clone with a count of one. The rearrangement links TRBV2 to TRBJ1-2, with D hard to call. The germline V gene has CDR1 SNHLY and CDR2 FYNNEI. CDR3 size: 15 residues. The V gene lost 3 bases and the J gene lost 4 bases, with 15 bases spanning the gap. The CDR3 region is CASSEMEDTLYGYTF. In nucleotides, the CDR3 is TGTGCCAGCAGTGAGATGGAGGATACCCTCTATGGCTACACCTTC.

The chain uses TRBV28 and TRBJ1-1; D gene ambiguous. Germline lookup yields CDR1 MDHEN and CDR2 SYDVKM. Trimming left V 2 bases short and J 5 bases short, with 6 bases between. The length of the CDR3 is 12 residues. CDR3: CASSLRETEAFF. CDR3 DNA sequence: TGTGCCAGCAGTTTACGGGAGACTGAAGCTTTCTTT.

The chain recombines TRBV7-8 with TRBJ2-1, with a possible D match to TRBD2 (5 bases). CDR1 and CDR2 from the germline V gene are SGHVS and FQNEAQ. The CDR3 extends over 14 amino acids. V was clipped by 5 bases and J by 9 bases, with 17 bases between them. CDR3: CASSPPEVPAEQFF. CDR3 sequence (DNA): TGTGCCAGCAGCCCACCGGAGGTACCCGCTGAGCAGTTCTTC.

This clone was seen a few times. This chain joins TRBV15 and TRBJ2-7; a possible D gene is TRBD1 (6 bases). The CDR3 runs 13 residues. V shed 6 bases and J shed 2 bases, with 11 bases lying between them. Germline V gene data show CDR1 as LNHNV and CDR2 as YYDKDF (reference sequence). The CDR3 DNA is TGTGCCACCAGTACTGGACAGACCTACGAGCAGTACTTC. Translating it yields CATSTGQTYEQYF.

A few counts support this clone. This chain uses TRBV7-3 with TRBJ2-4; no firm D call. Trimming removed 4 bases from V and 6 bases from J, with 16 bases in between. This CDR3 contains 15 residues. The germline CDR1 and CDR2 sequences are SGHTA and FQGTGA. CDR3 sequence (DNA): TGTGCCAGCAGCTCCTCATCAGGTTTTTTAAACATTCAGTACTTC. This gives the protein CASSSSSGFLNIQYF. Combining the CDR3 with reference TRBV7-3 and TRBJ2-4 gives the whole variable domain GAGVSQTPSNKVTEKGKYVELRCDPISGHTALYWYRQSLGQGPEFLIYFQGTGAADDSGLPNDRFFAVRPEGSVSTLKIQRTERGDSAVYLCASSSSSGFLNIQYFGAGTRLSVL.

This clone has only a few counts. The rearrangement uses TRBV4-1 and TRBJ1-1; D unresolved. Trimming stripped 4 bases from V and 5 bases from J, with 14 bases between. This CDR3 spans 14 amino acids. The germline gives CDR1 MGHRA, CDR2 YSYEKL. The CDR3 region has the DNA TGCGCCAGCAGCCGGGATCGGGGTCCAACTGAAGCTTTCTTT. Encoded protein: CASSRDRGPTEAFF.

This clone was counted between two and nine times. The chain recombines TRBV5-1 with TRBJ1-2; the D gene is possibly TRBD1 (6 bases). The CDR3 extends over 14 amino acids. Trimming cost V 4 bases and J 6 bases, with 16 bases left between them. CDR1 and CDR2 from the germline V gene are SGHRS and YFSETQ. CDR3 amino acids: CASSPQGINDGYTF. The CDR3 nucleotides read TGCGCCAGCAGCCCTCAGGGGATTAATGATGGCTACACCTTC.

The chain recombines TRBV5-6 with TRBJ2-5, with 8 bases fitting TRBD2. CDR1 and CDR2 (germline): SGHDT, YYEEEE. The CDR3 sequence is 15 residues long. J was trimmed by 5 bases and V by 2 bases; bases with no gene match: 8. The CDR3 loop reads CASSFGGAGGETQYF. CDR3 sequence (DNA): TGTGCCAGCAGCTTCGGGGGGGCAGGAGGGGAGACCCAGTACTTC.

In its sample, this clone was seen a few times. The CDR3 is CASSQDYPSWNEQFF. The CDR3 DNA reads TGCGCCAGCAGCCAAGACTACCCCTCTTGGAATGAGCAGTTCTTC. The chain employs TRBV4-1 and TRBJ2-1; the D is unclear. This CDR3 region has 15 residues. Trimming took off 0 bases at V and 7 bases at J, with 13 bases between the two ends. Germline CDR1 reads MGHRA; CDR2 reads YSYEKL.

This clone was detected only a few times. A read error may account for a junction end that differs from germline. J is TRBJ2-3 and V is TRBV2, with D possibly being TRBD2 (6 bases). The CDR3 runs 11 residues. The germline V gene has CDR1 SNHLY and CDR2 FYNNEI. The CDR3 nucleotides are TGTGCCAGCAGTGGGACGTGGCGGGGTAATTTT. This encodes CASSGTWRGNF.

V gene TRBV4-3 combines with J gene TRBJ1-6; no reliable D call. This CDR3 comprises 15 residues. V dropped 0 bases and J dropped 2 bases, with 5 bases sitting between them. Germline CDR1 is LGHNA and CDR2 is YSLEER. This CDR3 is CASSQDQAYNSPLHF. CDR3 DNA sequence: TGCGCCAGCAGCCAAGACCAGGCCTATAATTCACCCCTCCACTTT.

The CDR3 coding sequence is TGTGCCAGTAGGAGGACAGCCTTCGAATATGGCTACACCTTC. Residues: CASRRTAFEYGYTF. The V call is TRBV19, the J call TRBJ1-2, with D tentatively TRBD1 (6 bases). Deletions cut 6 bases from V and 5 bases from J, with 16 bases between. This CDR3 has 14 amino acids. CDR1 and CDR2 (germline): LNHDA, SQIVND (reference sequence). The full variable domain, rest sourced from reference TRBV19 and TRBJ1-2, is DGGITQSPKYLFRKEGQNVTLSCEQNLNHDAMYWYRQDPGQGLRLIYYSQIVNDFQKGDIAEGYSVSREKKESFPLTVTSAQKNPTAFYLCASRRTAFEYGYTFGSGTRLTVV.

This clone came up a few times. The chain combines TRBV7-2 with TRBJ1-5, with D perhaps matching TRBD1 (6 bases). Germline values: CDR1 SGHTA, CDR2 FQGNSA. This CDR3 has 14 amino acids. V was pared by 3 bases and J by 9 bases, with 15 bases between. The CDR3 spells CASSFRQGPGPQHF. The CDR3 nucleotides are TGTGCCAGCAGCTTCCGTCAGGGGCCTGGGCCCCAGCATTTT.

This clone was observed a few times. The chain combines TRBV27 with TRBJ1-2; D might be TRBD1 (5 bases). CDR1 is MNHEY and CDR2 is SMNVEV in the germline V gene (reference sequence). The V end lost 5 bases, the J end lost 2 bases, and 6 bases lay between the germline ends. The CDR3 sequence is 12 residues long. CDR3 loop: CASSQGNYGYTF. The CDR3 DNA is TGTGCCAGCAGTCAGGGAAACTATGGCTACACCTTC.

V gene TRBV9 combines with J gene TRBJ2-5; 12 bases match TRBD2. The trim removed 3 bases at V and 0 bases at J, leaving 3 bases unmatched. CDR3 length: 16 residues. CDR1 is SGDLS and CDR2 is YYNGEE in the germline V gene. CDR3 protein: CASSAGLAGYQETQYF. The CDR3 DNA sequence: TGTGCCAGCAGCGCTGGACTAGCGGGGTACCAAGAGACCCAGTACTTC.

This clone appeared a few times. The V call is TRBV6-6, the J call TRBJ1-2; 8 bases fit TRBD1. Germline assignment: CDR1 MNHNY and CDR2 SVGAGI (reference sequence). The CDR3 is 15 amino acids. With 1 base clipped from V and 8 bases from J, the junction kept 9 bases outside the gene matches. The CDR3: CASSYYGQGLGGYTF. The CDR3 region has the DNA TGTGCCAGCAGTTACTACGGACAGGGTCTAGGGGGCTACACCTTC.

The rearrangement joins TRBV15 to TRBJ2-7; D might be TRBD1 (6 bases). CDR1 is LNHNV, CDR2 YYDKDF, per germline (reference sequence). The V gene lost 3 bases and the J gene lost 4 bases, with 13 bases spanning the gap. This CDR3 comprises 14 residues. CDR3 nucleotides: TGTGCCACCAGCAGGGGCGCGGACAGTTACGAGCAGTACTTC. Protein sequence: CATSRGADSYEQYF.

This sequence joins TRBV2 and TRBJ1-5; a weak D match, TRBD1 (5 bases). Germline V gene data show CDR1 as SNHLY and CDR2 as FYNNEI. Trimming removed 3 bases from V and 4 bases from J, with 10 bases in between. The CDR3 length is 14 residues. CDR3 DNA sequence: TGTGCCAGCAGTGATTCAGGGCCTAATCAGCCCCAGCATTTT. Protein: CASSDSGPNQPQHF.

In its sample, this clone was seen a few times. The V gene is TRBV5-1, the J gene TRBJ2-5; D is perhaps TRBD2 (5 bases). Germline V lookup: CDR1 SGHRS, CDR2 YFSETQ. CDR3 size: 15 residues. Trimming pared 1 base from V and 5 bases from J, leaving 15 bases between. This CDR3 is CASSLSSGIGETQYF. CDR3 DNA: TGCGCCAGCAGCTTGAGTTCGGGAATCGGGGAGACCCAGTACTTC.

The V call is TRBV4-1, the J call TRBJ1-3; 7 positions match TRBD1. CDR1 and CDR2 (germline): MGHRA, YSYEKL. J lost 5 bases, V lost 5 bases, and 6 bases had no gene match. This CDR3 has 14 amino acids. The DNA for the CDR3 is TGCGCCAGCAGCGTGACAGGGTTGAGAAACACCATATATTTT. This codes for CASSVTGLRNTIYF.

V usage is TRBV7-2 and J usage is TRBJ1-2; TRBD1 is a possible D gene (5 bases). V dropped 5 bases and J dropped 3 bases, with 10 bases sitting between them. The CDR3 totals 13 residues. Germline V CDR1 and CDR2: SGHTA, FQGNSA. This CDR3 reads CASSQGQYYGYTF. The CDR3 DNA reads TGTGCCAGCAGCCAGGGCCAGTACTATGGCTACACCTTC.

In this sample, this clone turned up a few times. The chain links TRBV14 to TRBJ2-7, with a possible D match to TRBD1 (5 bases). From germline, CDR1 is SGHDN and CDR2 FVKESK. The germline V and J ends were trimmed by 1 base and 3 bases, with 10 bases remaining between them. This CDR3 comprises 14 residues. As DNA, the CDR3 is TGTGCCAGCAGCCAAGTCCAGGGTTTCTACGAGCAGTACTTC. This sequence encodes CASSQVQGFYEQYF. The full variable domain, its missing parts supplied by reference TRBV14 and TRBJ2-7, is EAGVTQFPSHSVIEKGQTVTLRCDPISGHDNLYWYRRVMGKEIKFLLHFVKESKQDESGMPNNRFLAERTGGTYSTLKVQPAELEDSGVYFCASSQVQGFYEQYFGPGTRLTVT.

This clone was seen a handful of times. At the DNA level, this CDR3 is encoded by other sequences in the same sample as well. The chain uses TRBV2 and TRBJ2-7; the D is unclear. This CDR3 has 11 residues. Germline loops: CDR1 SNHLY, CDR2 FYNNEI. V dropped 4 bases and J dropped 6 bases, with 7 bases sitting between them. CDR3: CASSVGVEQYF. In DNA, the CDR3 is TGTGCCAGCAGTGTGGGCGTCGAGCAGTACTTC. The complete variable domain, with remaining parts taken from reference TRBV2 and TRBJ2-7, reads EPEVTQTPSHQVTQMGQEVILRCVPISNHLYFYWYRQILGQKVEFLVSFYNNEISEKSEIFDDQFSVERPDGSNFTLKIRSTKLEDSAMYFCASSVGVEQYFGPGTRLTVT.